The text below deals with one T cell receptor beta chain. V was trimmed by 5 bases and J by 1 base, leaving 6 bases between them. The CDR3 totals 11 residues. Germline CDR1 reads DFQATT; CDR2 reads SNEGSKA (reference sequence). These data come from a study of blood T cell repertoires in COVID-19. Study at large: Specimens from acute and convalescent COVID-19 originated in the United States, Italy and Spain. PBMCs, B-cell-depleted T cells, or T cells were the source of the cDNA or gDNA that made up the material.

Sequencing was performed with immunoSEQ multiplex PCR; in TCRdb, only in-frame clones are kept and a portion is missing. The sample yields some 270,000 clones, 89% seen once. The clonotype was recovered from a man aged 50-59 years with acute or convalescent COVID-19. The gene calls are TRBV20-1 and TRBJ2-7; D is unresolved. Sequenced input: peripheral blood. The CDR3 sequence is CSAGPSYEQYF. The CDR3 region has the DNA TGCAGTGCTGGGCCATCCTACGAGCAGTACTTC.